These 31 T cell receptor beta chains originate from one sample sequenced in a study of Ad26.COV2.S vaccination and SARS-CoV-2 variants. Noted treatment: over 15 received Ad26.COV2.S at low or high dose, single or two shots; five or six received placebo; per-sample allocation not given. Sampling happened 63 days after the first vaccine or placebo injection. Only in-frame clones appear in the TCRdb table, and some are missing; sequencing was by immunoSEQ multiplex PCR. The data show approximately 350,000 clones, roughly 84% seen once. This specimen consisted of peripheral blood, obtained in a trial of Ad26.COV2.S vaccine versus placebo. The receptors were gathered from a person aged 18-65 years who received the Ad26.COV2.S COVID-19 vaccine or a placebo.

The chain is built from TRBV11-3 and TRBJ2-3; 12 nucleotides line up with TRBD2. V trimming: 1 base; J trimming: 1 base; junction bases outside the gene matches: 0. The CDR3 runs 16 residues. Germline V gene data show CDR1 as SGHNT and CDR2 as YENEEA. CDR3: CASSLGTSGGTDTQYF. CDR3 nucleotide sequence: TGTGCCAGCAGCTTAGGGACTAGCGGGGGCACAGATACGCAGTATTTT.

The chain is built from TRBV7-2 and TRBJ2-2; 15 nucleotides agree with TRBD2. Germline loops: CDR1 SGHTA, CDR2 FQGNSA. J gave up 5 bases and V 6 bases, and 7 bases lay outside the gene matches. This CDR3 is 17 amino acids long. CDR3 sequence: CASSGLAGGPRTGELFF. The CDR3, as DNA: TGTGCCAGCAGTGGACTAGCGGGGGGGCCTCGAACCGGGGAGCTGTTTTTT.

The chain couples TRBV7-9 to TRBJ1-2; possibly TRBD1 for D (5 bases). Per germline, CDR1 SEHNR and CDR2 FQNEAQ (reference sequence). V was pared by 7 bases and J by 4 bases, with 19 bases between. The CDR3 totals 15 residues. This chain's CDR3 is CASTPTQGSIYGYTF. DNA for the CDR3: TGTGCCAGCACCCCTACTCAGGGAAGTATCTATGGCTACACCTTC.

A note on this clone: Being one base from a much bigger clone, this may be a read error. Other DNA variants within this sample encode the same CDR3. CDR3 amino acids: CASSQGGPYLSYEQYF. CDR3 sequence (DNA): TGCGCTAGCAGCCAAGGGGGGCCATACTTATCCTACGAGCAGTACTTC. V gene TRBV4-1 combines with J gene TRBJ2-7, with D perhaps matching TRBD1 or TRBD2 (6 bases each). Germline V gene data show CDR1 as MGHRA and CDR2 as YSYEKL. CDR3 size: 16 residues.

The V and J genes are TRBV13 and TRBJ1-6; D is ambiguous. This CDR3 spans 12 amino acids. The germline CDR1 and CDR2 sequences are PRHDT and FYEKMQ (reference sequence). V was pared by 2 bases and J by 12 bases, with 8 bases between. In DNA, the CDR3 is TGTGCCAGCAGCTTAAAGAGCTTACCCCTCCACTTT. Encoded protein: CASSLKSLPLHF. The full variable domain, its missing parts supplied by reference TRBV13 and TRBJ1-6, is AAGVIQSPRHLIKEKRETATLKCYPIPRHDTVYWYQQGPGQDPQFLISFYEKMQSDKGSIPDRFSAQQFSDYHSELNMSSLELGDSALYFCASSLKSLPLHFGNGTRLTVT.

The V gene is TRBV5-6, the J gene TRBJ1-3; possibly TRBD1 for D (5 bases). CDR1 is SGHDT, CDR2 YYEEEE, per germline. This CDR3 has 17 amino acids. V was shortened by 6 bases and J by 5 bases, with 24 bases between the two germline ends. The CDR3 sequence: CASTMGPAGGARNTIYF. CDR3 in DNA: TGTGCCAGCACCATGGGGCCAGCCGGTGGGGCGCGAAACACCATATATTTT.

V and J are TRBV6-1 and TRBJ2-5; the D gene could be TRBD1 or TRBD2 (5 bases each). CDR3 length: 14 amino acids. Germline V gene sequence: CDR1 MNHNS, CDR2 SASEGT. V shed 3 bases and J shed 5 bases, with 13 bases lying between them. This CDR3 reads CASSESGRVETQYF. In DNA, the CDR3 is TGTGCCAGCAGTGAGTCGGGACGGGTGGAGACCCAGTACTTC.

Notes on this clone: This same CDR3 is encoded by further DNA sequences in the sample. CDR3 sequence: CASSLEGGGYTF. The CDR3 DNA reads TGCGCCAGCAGCTTGGAGGGCGGCGGCTACACCTTC. This chain joins TRBV5-1 and TRBJ1-2; D unclear. The CDR3 has 12 residues. Germline CDR1 is SGHRS and CDR2 is YFSETQ. V dropped 0 bases and J dropped 8 bases, with 8 bases sitting between them.

The chain combines TRBV5-6 with TRBJ1-3, with no clear D. The germline gives CDR1 SGHDT, CDR2 YYEEEE. The CDR3 extends over 15 amino acids. V was shortened by 4 bases and J by 0 bases, with 11 bases between the two germline ends. CDR3 loop: CASSDGSNSGNTIYF. The DNA of the CDR3 is TGTGCCAGCAGCGACGGGAGTAACTCTGGAAACACCATATATTTT.

The chain links TRBV5-1 to TRBJ2-2; no clear D gene. This CDR3 region has 12 residues. The germline V and J ends were trimmed by 1 base and 7 bases, with 5 bases remaining between them. Germline V gene lookup returns CDR1 SGHRS and CDR2 YFSETQ. In DNA form, the CDR3 reads TGCGCCAGCAGCTTGTCAAGCGGGGAGCTGTTTTTT. Translating gives CASSLSSGELFF.

The chain uses TRBV29-1 and TRBJ2-7, with 7 bases fitting TRBD2. The CDR3 has 13 amino acids. CDR1 and CDR2 from the germline V gene are SQVTM and ANQGSEA. The V segment lost 7 bases and the J segment 0 bases; nucleotides outside the gene matches: 6. The CDR3 region is CSAEAGSSYEQYF. The CDR3 DNA reads as TGCAGCGCAGAAGCGGGGAGCTCCTACGAGCAGTACTTC.

The rearrangement links TRBV29-1 to TRBJ1-6; a weak D match, TRBD1 (5 bases). Deletions cut 7 bases from V and 7 bases from J, with 14 bases between. Germline loops: CDR1 SQVTM, CDR2 ANQGSEA. The CDR3 has 13 residues. The CDR3 coding sequence is TGCAGCGCTTCGACAGAGATAAATTCACCCCTCCACTTT. Protein: CSASTEINSPLHF.

The rearrangement links TRBV7-2 to TRBJ1-2; possible D gene TRBD1, 6 bases. V lost 2 bases and J 0 bases, leaving 10 bases between the germline ends. The CDR3 has 15 amino acids. CDR1 and CDR2 (germline): SGHTA, FQGNSA. CDR3 protein: CASSLNPGANYGYTF. CDR3 DNA: TGTGCCAGCAGCTTAAATCCAGGGGCTAACTATGGCTACACCTTC. The complete variable domain, with remaining parts taken from reference TRBV7-2 and TRBJ1-2, reads GAGVSQSPSNKVTEKGKDVELRCDPISGHTALYWYRQSLGQGLEFLIYFQGNSAPDKSGLPSDRFSAERTGGSVSTLTIQRTQQEDSAVYLCASSLNPGANYGYTFGSGTRLTVV.

This clone was picked up one time. This rearrangement joins TRBV20-1 to TRBJ2-5; D remains ambiguous. The germline V and J ends were trimmed by 3 bases and 5 bases, with 7 bases remaining between them. There are 11 residues in the CDR3. Germline CDR1 and CDR2: DFQATT and SNEGSKA (reference sequence). The CDR3 bases are TGCAGTGCTAGGCTGCGGGAGACCCAGTACTTC. This codes for CSARLRETQYF.

The J gene is TRBJ2-2, the V gene TRBV4-2; a weak D match, TRBD1 (5 bases). V was trimmed by 1 base and J by 0 bases, leaving 6 bases between them. Germline loops: CDR1 LGHNA, CDR2 YNFKEQ. The CDR3 has 15 residues. The CDR3 region has the DNA TGTGCCAGCAGCCAAGGACAGCCGAACACCGGGGAGCTGTTTTTT. It is translated as CASSQGQPNTGELFF.

The rearrangement links TRBV30 to TRBJ2-3; 16 positions agree with TRBD2. V lost 3 bases and J lost 7; bases outside the gene matches: 10. This CDR3 has 17 residues. CDR1 GTSNPN and CDR2 SVGIG come from the germline V gene (reference sequence). CDR3 bases: TGTGCCTGGAGCCCTGGGACTAGCGGGGGGGTTGGGAATACGCAGTATTTT. It yields the protein CAWSPGTSGGVGNTQYF.

The V gene is TRBV7-6, the J gene TRBJ2-7; 8 nucleotides match TRBD2. The CDR3 extends over 13 amino acids. Germline lookup yields CDR1 SGHVS and CDR2 FNYEAQ. With V trimmed by 7 bases and J by 1 base, 3 bases remained unmatched. The DNA of the CDR3 is TGTGCCAGCACCCCGGGGGGGTCCTACGAGCAGTACTTC. Protein: CASTPGGSYEQYF.

The chain uses TRBV10-3 and TRBJ1-4; TRBD1 might be the D (5 bases). The CDR3 runs 11 residues. Germline values: CDR1 ENHRY, CDR2 SYGVKD. Trimming removed 7 bases at V and 5 bases at J, with 5 bases between. The CDR3 protein is CAIKGNEKLFF. Written as DNA, the CDR3 is TGTGCCATCAAGGGGAATGAAAAACTGTTTTTT.

The chain uses TRBV3-1 (or the pseudogene TRBV3-2) and TRBJ1-6; D is ambiguous. The ends were cut back, 0 bases at V and 7 bases at J, with 7 bases in the middle. The CDR3 runs to 14 residues. Germline assignment: CDR1 LGHDT and CDR2 YNNKEL (reference sequence). CDR3 DNA: TGTGCCAGCAGCCAAGAATCCGGAAATTCACCCCTCCACTTT. This translates into CASSQESGNSPLHF.

V is TRBV6-2 or TRBV6-3 and J is TRBJ2-6, with D perhaps matching TRBD1 or TRBD2 (5 bases each). Deletions cut 4 bases from V and 0 bases from J, with 10 bases between. The CDR3 has 16 amino acids. Germline CDR1 and CDR2: MNHEY and SVGEGT. For the CDR3, the DNA is TGTGCCAGCAGTTTACGGGGCCGCTCTGGGGCCAACGTCCTGACTTTC. Translated, it gives CASSLRGRSGANVLTF.

This clone has just a few counts. J is TRBJ1-5 and V is TRBV6-6; unclear D gene. The V and J ends lost 8 bases and 6 bases respectively, with 14 bases between them. The V gene's germline CDR1 is MNHNY and CDR2 SVGAGI (reference sequence). This CDR3 comprises 13 residues. The CDR3 protein is CASGYVEGQPQHF. CDR3 DNA: TGTGCCAGCGGGTATGTTGAGGGTCAGCCCCAGCATTTT.

This clone was recorded at least ten times. The rearrangement links TRBV5-6 to TRBJ1-2; D may be TRBD1 (5 bases). Germline loops: CDR1 SGHDT, CDR2 YYEEEE. V shed 1 base and J shed 7 bases, with 11 bases lying between them. CDR3 length equals 13 residues. The CDR3 sequence is CASSLPATVGYTF. The CDR3, as DNA: TGTGCCAGCAGCTTGCCCGCGACAGTTGGCTACACCTTC.

The V gene is TRBV10-3, the J gene TRBJ2-3; 9 bases line up with TRBD2. The CDR3 length is 17 residues. V gave up 4 bases and J gave up 3 bases; unmatched junction bases: 11. Germline V gene data show CDR1 as ENHRY and CDR2 as SYGVKD. CDR3 coding DNA: TGTGCCATCAGTGGGGTCGCGGGGGGGCCACAGACAGATACGCAGTATTTT. Translating it yields CAISGVAGGPQTDTQYF.

The rearrangement joins TRBV14 to TRBJ2-7, with unresolved D. This CDR3 has 15 residues. In germline, CDR1 is SGHDN, CDR2 FVKESK. V lost 0 bases and J 3 bases, leaving 12 bases between the germline ends. Here the CDR3 reads CASSQDYGVFYEQYF. Written as DNA, the CDR3 is TGTGCCAGCAGCCAAGATTATGGGGTTTTCTACGAGCAGTACTTC.

The chain joins TRBV18 to TRBJ2-3, with 8 bases lining up with TRBD1. The CDR3 covers 16 residues. CDR1 and CDR2 from the germline V gene are KGHSH and LQKENI. Trimming at V came to 3 bases and at J to 2 bases, leaving 7 bases not matched to a gene. The CDR3 loop is CASSPFRDRSTDTQYF. The CDR3 coding sequence is TGTGCCAGCTCACCCTTCCGGGACAGGTCCACAGATACGCAGTATTTT.

This chain connects TRBV21-1 to TRBJ1-1. TRBV21-1 is listed as a pseudogene. The CDR3 covers 15 residues. The CDR3 loop reads CASSKGGAGNTEAFF. CDR3 bases: TGTGCCAGCAGCAAAGGGGGGGCAGGGAACACTGAAGCTTTCTTT.

This clone has a handful of counts. This chain uses TRBV7-8 with TRBJ2-7, with TRBD1 matching over 11 bases. The V segment lost 5 bases and the J segment 1 base; nucleotides outside the gene matches: 4. CDR3 size: 15 residues. Germline V gives CDR1 SGHVS, CDR2 FQNEAQ. The CDR3 reads CASSLGTGGSYEQYF. CDR3 in DNA: TGTGCCAGCAGCCTAGGGACAGGGGGGTCCTACGAGCAGTACTTC.

The J gene is TRBJ2-1, the V gene TRBV9, with D possibly TRBD2 on 6 matching bases. V gave up 0 bases and J gave up 10 bases, with 17 bases separating them. CDR1 and CDR2 (germline): SGDLS, YYNGEE. This CDR3 has 15 amino acids. As DNA, the CDR3 is TGTGCCAGCAGCGTAGGCGGGGCCGGGTATGGGGAGCAGTTCTTC. Protein product: CASSVGGAGYGEQFF.

The V and J genes are TRBV6-5 and TRBJ1-1; the D is unclear. The CDR3 contains 16 residues. V was shortened by 0 bases and J by 0 bases, with 11 bases between the two germline ends. Germline loops: CDR1 MNHEY, CDR2 SVGAGI. The CDR3 spells CASSYSKTVLNTEAFF. In DNA form, the CDR3 reads TGTGCCAGCAGTTACTCGAAAACAGTACTGAACACTGAAGCTTTCTTT.

The chain combines TRBV7-6 with TRBJ1-3; no definite D call. Per the germline V gene, CDR1 is SGHVS and CDR2 is FNYEAQ. V gave up 1 base and J gave up 0 bases, with 10 bases separating them. This CDR3 spans 16 amino acids. CDR3 protein: CASSLVAQSSGNTIYF. The CDR3 DNA reads TGTGCCAGCAGCTTAGTCGCGCAGAGCTCTGGAAACACCATATATTTT.

The chain uses TRBV6-5 and TRBJ1-2, with 8 bases lining up with TRBD1. The V gene's germline CDR1 is MNHEY and CDR2 SVGAGI. CDR3 length equals 13 residues. The trim removed 10 bases at V and 6 bases at J, leaving 10 bases unmatched. In nucleotides, the CDR3 is TGTGCCACAGGGACAGGCCATAAGGATGGCTACACCTTC. It encodes CATGTGHKDGYTF.